This TCR beta chain is drawn from a study of T cell responses to AZD1222 COVID-19 vaccine listed by TCRdb under 2021. About the full investigation: AZD1222 recipients with second doses at about 4 weeks or about 12 weeks were pooled, because spike-specific TCR depth and breadth did not differ between schedules. TCR sequencing covered 233 trial participants: approximately 200 given two doses of AZD1222 and approximately 25 given two doses of MenACWY control vaccine. Trial participants were enrolled into age subgroups of 18-55, 56-69 and 70-plus years, which contained about 160, 30 and 59 TCR-sequenced participants, respectively. Beyond this particular receptor, the publication reports: The 56-69-year group was small, and its depth increase did not reach significance, likely because of low power. Nearly half of unique spike-specific TCRs reportedly recognized epitopes outside regions mutated in the B.1.351 and B.1.1.7 variants. Because no samples from the day 14 peak response were available, repertoires could be characterized only after the peak T cell response. Conclusions about previously exposed vaccinees are limited because only six or seven AZD1222 recipients were SARS-CoV-2 seropositive at baseline. Spike-specific TCR breadth and depth rose significantly after two AZD1222 doses compared with day 0 and with MenACWY recipients. The vaccine-associated CD4 TCRs covered the entire spike protein, and the dominant responses fell in regions 160-218 and 743-854. Participants were mostly white British, with more females than males. The authors suggested clonal diversity may have been underestimated.

The CDR3, from cysteine to phenylalanine, totals 12 residues. The only DNA kept is the CDR3, 36 bases in frame from the first base. The germline V gene (reference sequence) sets CDR1 to LGHDT and CDR2 to YNNKEL. V is cut by 6 bases and J by 13 bases, and the space between the germline ends is 15 bases. A single count supports this clone. Its antigen has not been determined. No much larger clone exists at a distance of one base, and base qualities are not known. This specimen's time point label, interpreted: baseline before first vaccination. Vaccinee samples came from UK trials COV001 and COV002, including a single-blind randomized controlled phase 2/3 trial of AZD1222 (ChAdOx1 nCoV-19) in healthy adults. Trial participant PBMC samples were collected at day 0 and day 28 after the second dose for TCRbeta chain sequencing. The CDR3 regions of human TCRbeta chains were subjected to immunosequencing. The original methods were these. Repertoire TCRs were checked for matches against a reference library of SARS-CoV-2-specific TCRs that had been generated using the MIRA antigen-specificity platform. Breadth was defined as the fraction of unique TCRs that were SARS-CoV-2-associated, and depth was defined as the fraction of total T cells that were SARS-CoV-2-associated. Using the MIRA data, each spike-specific TCR was assigned both to the spike region to which the TCR was reactive and to a CD4 or CD8 class. Log10-transformed breadth and depth values were compared by one-way ANOVA with Sidak's multiple comparisons tests. Entries here come from immuneACCESS through TCRdb and include only in-frame sequences with V and J called. Some clones fail to appear in such tables; in the studies checked, an unresolved V gene covers under half of the shortfall, and the cause of the remainder is unknown. The D gene and trimming were derived from the DNA, and the V and J assignments and clone size from that table. This sample holds about 120,000 clones; about 86% were observed only once. The ten most abundant clones make up about 8.8% of the sample.

The receptor comes from an adult in good health. This material consisted of peripheral blood, taken on day 0 of AZD1222 vaccination. The rearranged segments are TRBV3-1 (or the pseudogene TRBV3-2) and TRBJ1-4; TRBD1 is perhaps the D gene, given 5 matching bases. CDR3 region: CASRQTGDRLFF. Read as DNA, the sequence is TGTGCCAGCAGGCAGACCGGCGACAGACTGTTTTTT.